This TCR beta chain emerged from a study of shared clonotypes between healthy human individuals. Study-wide results and limits: The expectation was that sequencing depth would affect clonotype sharing among donors. As a rule, naive subsets had a larger estimated richness than memory subsets.

Germline V gene sequence: CDR1 SGHNT, CDR2 YYREEE (reference sequence). This CDR3 has 13 amino acids. V shed 1 base and J shed 5 bases, with 8 bases lying between them. Several immunoSEQ plates received, in even portions, the genomic DNA of each subset. Profiling relied on immunoSEQ multiplex PCR, and the TCRdb table lists in-frame clones only, not all of them. The sample consists of roughly 770,000 clones, about 96% of them appearing once. Note on this clone: Its antigen is undetermined.

The naive CD8 subset, CD45RO-negative cells positively selected for CCR7, excluded terminally differentiated effector memory CD45RA+ cells. Input material: naive CD8+ T cells sorted from blood. This clonotype originated in a young man in good health. The genes are TRBV5-4 and TRBJ2-3; no firm D call. In nucleotides, the CDR3 is TGTGCCAGCAGCTTGTGGGTTGGAGATACGCAGTATTTT. This codes for CASSLWVGDTQYF.